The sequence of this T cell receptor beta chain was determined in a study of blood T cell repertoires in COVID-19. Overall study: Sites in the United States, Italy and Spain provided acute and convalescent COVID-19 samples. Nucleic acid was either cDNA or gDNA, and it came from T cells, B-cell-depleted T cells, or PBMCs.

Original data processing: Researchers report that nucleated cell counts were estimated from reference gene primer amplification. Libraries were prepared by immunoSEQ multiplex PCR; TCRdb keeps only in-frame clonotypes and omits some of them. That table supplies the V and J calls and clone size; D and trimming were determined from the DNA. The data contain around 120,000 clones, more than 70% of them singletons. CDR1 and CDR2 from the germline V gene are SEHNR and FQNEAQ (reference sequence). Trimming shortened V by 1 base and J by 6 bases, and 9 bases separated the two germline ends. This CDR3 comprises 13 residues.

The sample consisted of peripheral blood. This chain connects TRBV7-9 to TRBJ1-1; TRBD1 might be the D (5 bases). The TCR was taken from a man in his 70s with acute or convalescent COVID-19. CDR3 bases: TGTGCCAGCAGCTTAGGGACAAAGGCTGAAGCTTTCTTT. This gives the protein CASSLGTKAEAFF.